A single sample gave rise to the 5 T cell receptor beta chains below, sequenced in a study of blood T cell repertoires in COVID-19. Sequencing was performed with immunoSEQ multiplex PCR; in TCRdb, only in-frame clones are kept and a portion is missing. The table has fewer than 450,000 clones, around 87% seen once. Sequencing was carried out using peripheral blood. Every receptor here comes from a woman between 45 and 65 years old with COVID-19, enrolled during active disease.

The CDR3 DNA reads TGTGCCAGCAGCCAAGTGGACAGGGCGAAAGGCTACACCTTC. It codes for CASSQVDRAKGYTF. This rearrangement joins TRBV14 to TRBJ1-2, with 8 bases matching TRBD1. CDR3 length equals 14 residues. CDR1 is SGHDN and CDR2 is FVKESK in the germline V gene. V was clipped by 1 base and J by 8 bases; unmatched bases: 6.

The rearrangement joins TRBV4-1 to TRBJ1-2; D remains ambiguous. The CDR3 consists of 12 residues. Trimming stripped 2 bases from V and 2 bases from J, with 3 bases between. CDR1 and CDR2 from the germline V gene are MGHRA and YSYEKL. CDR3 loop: CASSQQNYGYTF. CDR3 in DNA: TGCGCCAGCAGCCAACAGAACTATGGCTACACCTTC.

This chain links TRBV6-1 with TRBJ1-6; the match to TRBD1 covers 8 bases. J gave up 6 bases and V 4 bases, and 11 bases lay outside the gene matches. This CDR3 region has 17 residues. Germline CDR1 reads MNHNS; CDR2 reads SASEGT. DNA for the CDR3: TGTGCCAGCAGTGCCAGAACAGACAGGGGACGTAATTCACCCCTCCACTTT. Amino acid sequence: CASSARTDRGRNSPLHF.

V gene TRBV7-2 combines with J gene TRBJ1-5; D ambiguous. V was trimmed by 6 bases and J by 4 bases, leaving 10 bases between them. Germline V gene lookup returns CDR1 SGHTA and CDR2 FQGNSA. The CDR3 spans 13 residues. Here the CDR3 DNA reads TGTGCCAGCAGTCCCGGGGTTAATCAGCCCCAGCATTTT. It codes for CASSPGVNQPQHF.

The CDR3 sequence is CASSLSTVTYEQYF. CDR3 sequence (DNA): TGCGCCAGCAGCTTGTCTACGGTAACCTACGAGCAGTACTTC. The gene calls are TRBV5-1 and TRBJ2-7, with D unresolved. The CDR3 contains 14 residues. Per the germline V gene, CDR1 is SGHRS and CDR2 is YFSETQ. Trimming shortened V by 1 base and J by 2 bases, and 10 bases separated the two germline ends. Based on the CDR3 plus reference TRBV5-1 and TRBJ2-7, the full variable domain is KAGVTQTPRYLIKTRGQQVTLSCSPISGHRSVSWYQQTPGQGLQFLFEYFSETQRNKGNFPGRFSGRQFSNSRSEMNVSTLELGDSALYLCASSLSTVTYEQYFGPGTRLTVT.